The 7 T cell receptor beta chains below come from one sample, sequenced in a study of T cell repertoires in cytomegalovirus infection. TCRdb redid the calling of the reads with MiXCR, one entry per CDR3 protein. The sample carries over 250,000 distinct CDR3 sequences, under 25% recorded once. No cognate antigen is known for these TCRs. The source was cultured PBMCs, collected from culture after CMV antigen stimulation. These receptors originate from a human donor in good health (CMV status not recorded). Some clones in this sample may be carry-over from other donors' samples.

In this sample, this clonotype turned up a few times. V is TRBV12-5 and J is TRBJ2-5, with 14 bases identical to TRBD2. Germline lookup yields CDR1 LGHNT and CDR2 FRNRAP. This CDR3 is built from 16 residues. After removal of 7 bases from V and 5 bases from J, the junction contained 9 bases not matched to a gene. CDR3 region: CASAPAGLAGVETQYF. CDR3 nucleotides: TGTGCTAGTGCTCCCGCGGGACTAGCGGGAGTCGAGACCCAGTACTTC.

There are a few counts of this clonotype. The rearrangement uses TRBV27 and TRBJ2-5; tentatively, D is TRBD1 or TRBD2 (5 bases each). With 6 bases removed from V and 3 bases from J, the gap between germline ends came to 17 bases. In germline, CDR1 is MNHEY, CDR2 SMNVEV (reference sequence). CDR3 size: 15 residues. The CDR3, as DNA: TGTGCCAGCAGGTCCTTAGGGGACGGTGAAGAGACCCAGTACTTC. This sequence encodes CASRSLGDGEETQYF.

This rearrangement joins TRBV18 to TRBJ1-5; 7 nucleotides align to TRBD1. The junction had 8 bases not matched to a gene; V was cut back by 6 bases and J by 0 bases. This CDR3 has 16 amino acids. The germline CDR1 and CDR2 sequences are KGHSH and LQKENI. DNA for the CDR3: TGTGCCAGCTCCATGACAGGGACCGCTAGCAATCAGCCCCAGCATTTT. Translated: CASSMTGTASNQPQHF. Filled out from reference TRBV18 and TRBJ1-5, the complete variable domain reads NAGVMQNPRHLVRRRGQEARLRCSPMKGHSHVYWYRQLPEEGLKFMVYLQKENIIDESGMPKERFSAEFPKEGPSILRIQQVVRGDSAAYFCASSMTGTASNQPQHFGDGTRLSIL.

This sequence joins TRBV9 and TRBJ2-3; 9 bases align to TRBD2. The CDR3 has 16 amino acids. The germline V gene has CDR1 SGDLS and CDR2 YYNGEE. V dropped 1 base and J dropped 2; count of bases not matched to a gene: 5. Written as DNA, the CDR3 is TGTGCCAGCAGCGTACAAGCGGGAGGCGTCACAGATACGCAGTATTTT. As protein: CASSVQAGGVTDTQYF.

The chain employs TRBV7-4 and TRBJ1-1, with TRBD1 as a possible D gene (5 bases). In germline, CDR1 is SGHVT, CDR2 SQSDAQ. This CDR3 is built from 15 residues. V shed 2 bases and J shed 2 bases, with 12 bases lying between them. CDR3 protein: CASSLIQGPNTEAFF. CDR3 DNA: TGTGCCAGCAGCTTAATTCAGGGACCCAACACTGAAGCTTTCTTT.

The J gene is TRBJ2-1, the V gene TRBV20-1; 9 bases are a match to TRBD2. The CDR3 has 15 residues. V shed 5 bases, J shed 5 bases, and the junction held 10 bases outside the gene matches. CDR1 and CDR2 from the germline V gene are DFQATT and SNEGSKA (reference sequence). The CDR3 DNA reads TGCAGTGCTCCGAGTTGGTTAGCGGGAGACAATGAGCAGTTCTTC. Its translation is CSAPSWLAGDNEQFF.

The genes are TRBV6-6 and TRBJ2-3; 9 bases agree with TRBD2. The CDR3 sequence is 17 residues long. In germline, CDR1 is MNHNY, CDR2 SVGAGI (reference sequence). V lost 7 bases, J lost 5 bases, and 16 bases stayed unmatched. In DNA form, the CDR3 reads TGTGCCAGCACCGGGGGCTTGAAGCGGGAGGACCGAGATACGCAGTATTTT. Translated: CASTGGLKREDRDTQYF.